Below, 14 T cell receptor beta chains from the same sample are listed, as sequenced in a study of T cell responses to AZD1222 COVID-19 vaccine. Profiled with immunoSEQ multiplex PCR; TCRdb holds only in-frame clones, not every one. The sample shows about 120,000 clones, 80% to 90% of them seen only once. The material was peripheral blood, obtained on day 0 of AZD1222 vaccination. Source of these receptors: an adult in good health.

This clone was picked up one time. The chain couples TRBV30 to TRBJ1-4; D call uncertain. The germline gives CDR1 GTSNPN, CDR2 SVGIG (reference sequence). Trimming removed 2 bases at V and 3 bases at J, with 4 bases between. There are 12 residues in the CDR3. The CDR3 region has the DNA TGTGCCTGGAGTTCGGCTAATGAAAAACTGTTTTTT. This gives the protein CAWSSANEKLFF.

The V call is TRBV27, the J call TRBJ1-1, with D perhaps matching TRBD1 (5 bases). The CDR3 is made up of 15 amino acids. Germline V CDR1 and CDR2: MNHEY, SMNVEV (reference sequence). The V and J ends lost 6 bases and 7 bases respectively, with 21 bases between them. The CDR3 loop is CASSPIRGRGDEAFF. The CDR3 DNA sequence: TGTGCCAGCAGCCCGATAAGGGGAAGGGGTGATGAAGCTTTCTTT.

This clone was observed a handful of times. The gene calls are TRBV29-1 and TRBJ1-1; D perhaps matches TRBD1 (5 bases). The V gene's germline CDR1 is SQVTM and CDR2 ANQGSEA. V shed 3 bases and J shed 4 bases, with 12 bases lying between them. The CDR3 is 13 residues long. The CDR3 sequence is CSVEQGGGTEAFF. The CDR3 nucleotides are TGCAGCGTTGAGCAGGGTGGGGGCACTGAAGCTTTCTTT. Full variable domain (remainder filled in from reference TRBV29-1 and TRBJ1-1): SAVISQKPSRDICQRGTSLTIQCQVDSQVTMMFWYRQQPGQSLTLIATANQGSEATYESGFVIDKFPISRPNLTFSTLTVSNMSPEDSSIYLCSVEQGGGTEAFFGQGTRLTVV.

This chain joins TRBV28 and TRBJ1-5; TRBD1 agrees at 8 bases. The V and J ends lost 5 bases and 5 bases, in that order; junction bases with no gene match: 5. From germline, CDR1 is MDHEN and CDR2 SYDVKM. The CDR3 runs 14 residues. CDR3 bases: TGTGCCAGCAGTCCCGGACAGGGACATCAGCCCCAGCATTTT. Translating gives CASSPGQGHQPQHF. Drawing the rest from reference TRBV28 and TRBJ1-5, the complete variable domain is DVKVTQSSRYLVKRTGEKVFLECVQDMDHENMFWYRQDPGLGLRLIYFSYDVKMKEKGDIPEGYSVSREKKERFSLILESASTNQTSMYLCASSPGQGHQPQHFGDGTRLSIL.

V usage is TRBV5-1 and J usage is TRBJ1-1, with D tentatively TRBD1 (6 bases). Germline assignment: CDR1 SGHRS and CDR2 YFSETQ. V was shortened by 2 bases and J by 1 base, with 12 bases between the two germline ends. CDR3 length: 15 amino acids. The CDR3 is CASSFLGTQNTEAFF. For the CDR3, the DNA is TGCGCCAGCAGCTTCCTAGGGACACAGAACACTGAAGCTTTCTTT.

This clone was seen many times. The rearrangement joins TRBV19 to TRBJ1-2; tentatively, D is TRBD1 (5 bases). Germline CDR1 LNHDA, CDR2 SQIVND (reference sequence). Trimming removed 6 bases from V and 4 bases from J, with 18 bases in between. The CDR3 length is 15 residues. This CDR3 is CASSRDIGTGYGYTF. DNA for the CDR3: TGTGCCAGTAGCCGCGACATTGGGACCGGCTATGGCTACACCTTC.

The chain employs TRBV7-9 and TRBJ2-7, with 9 positions matching TRBD2. The V gene end was trimmed by 3 bases and the J gene end by 5 bases; junction bases not matched to a gene: 5. There are 14 residues in the CDR3. Germline assignment: CDR1 SEHNR and CDR2 FQNEAQ (reference sequence). The CDR3 coding sequence is TGTGCCAGCAGCTTTTCGACTAGCGGAAACGAGCAGTACTTC. Protein sequence: CASSFSTSGNEQYF.

V is TRBV19 and J is TRBJ2-1, with TRBD1 identical over 7 bases. Germline V gene lookup returns CDR1 LNHDA and CDR2 SQIVND (reference sequence). Unmatched junction bases numbered 8, after V lost 5 bases and J lost 7 bases. The CDR3 extends over 14 amino acids. CDR3 DNA: TGTGCCAGTAGTTCACAGGGGCCGGGGAATGAGCAGTTCTTC. As protein: CASSSQGPGNEQFF.

The CDR3 coding sequence is TGCGCCAGCAGCCAAATAGACGGTCCCGACTACGAGCAGTACTTC. It yields the protein CASSQIDGPDYEQYF. The V gene is TRBV4-1, the J gene TRBJ2-7; D unclear. The CDR3 contains 15 residues. V lost 2 bases to trimming and J lost 3 bases, with 14 bases between them. Germline V lookup: CDR1 MGHRA, CDR2 YSYEKL.

The V gene is TRBV15, the J gene TRBJ1-5; tentatively, D is TRBD1 (5 bases). Per germline, CDR1 LNHNV and CDR2 YYDKDF (reference sequence). V lost 5 bases and J 7 bases, leaving 24 bases between the germline ends. CDR3 length equals 17 residues. The CDR3 nucleotides are TGTGCCACCAGCTCCCTGGCAGGGATAGGTTTAGGACAGCCCCAGCATTTT. It specifies CATSSLAGIGLGQPQHF.

The chain couples TRBV5-5 to TRBJ2-3, with 9 bases aligning to TRBD2. Unmatched junction bases numbered 4, after V lost 0 bases and J lost 5 bases. Per germline, CDR1 SGHKS and CDR2 YYEKEE (reference sequence). The CDR3 runs to 15 residues. This chain's CDR3 is CASSLEVAGVDTQYF. The CDR3 bases are TGTGCCAGCAGCTTGGAGGTAGCGGGAGTAGATACGCAGTATTTT.

The chain links TRBV11-3 to TRBJ2-2; TRBD2 might be the D (6 bases). The germline V gene encodes CDR1 SGHNT and CDR2 YENEEA. The CDR3 loop spans 17 amino acids. V was clipped by 0 bases and J by 4 bases, with 15 bases between them. The DNA of the CDR3 is TGTGCCAGCAGCTTAGAAGGCGCACAAGCGGGCACCGGGGAGCTGTTTTTT. The encoded protein is CASSLEGAQAGTGELFF.

V and J are TRBV9 and TRBJ2-3, with D perhaps TRBD1 or TRBD2 (5 bases each). Germline V gene lookup returns CDR1 SGDLS and CDR2 YYNGEE. V was shortened by 0 bases and J by 0 bases, with 8 bases between the two germline ends. CDR3 length: 15 amino acids. The CDR3 nucleotides are TGTGCCAGCAGCGTAGCGGGGCTTAGCACAGATACGCAGTATTTT. Encoded protein: CASSVAGLSTDTQYF.

The CDR3 region is CASSNQWGSNQPQHF. In DNA, the CDR3 is TGTGCCAGTAGTAACCAGTGGGGGTCCAATCAGCCCCAGCATTTT. This chain links TRBV19 with TRBJ1-5; TRBD1 is a possible D gene (5 bases). This CDR3 spans 15 amino acids. V was clipped by 4 bases and J by 3 bases, with 13 bases between them. Germline CDR1 and CDR2: LNHDA and SQIVND (reference sequence).